Following are 20 T cell receptor beta chains from one sample sequenced in a study of T cell responses to AZD1222 COVID-19 vaccine. Using immunoSEQ multiplex PCR, the repertoire was profiled, and TCRdb retains in-frame clones only, with some absent. The repertoire holds about 210,000 clones, around 94% seen once, with roughly 1.8% in the top ten. Sequencing was performed on peripheral blood, taken 28 days after the second dose of the MenACWY control vaccine. The receptor source for this set is an adult who received the MenACWY meningococcal vaccine as a control.

V usage is TRBV19 and J usage is TRBJ1-2; D is ambiguous. The CDR3 length is 13 residues. V was clipped by 5 bases and J by 4 bases, with 11 bases between them. CDR1 and CDR2 from the germline V gene are LNHDA and SQIVND (reference sequence). The CDR3 region has the DNA TGTGCCAGTAGTGGCGCTGGCCCCTATGGCTACACCTTC. Its translation is CASSGAGPYGYTF.

J is TRBJ2-3 and V is TRBV27; D possibly uses TRBD1 or TRBD2 (5 bases each). Germline V gene sequence: CDR1 MNHEY, CDR2 SMNVEV (reference sequence). The CDR3 spans 14 residues. V dropped 5 bases and J dropped 4 bases, with 13 bases sitting between them. The CDR3 protein is CASSPVMGADTQYF. CDR3 nucleotides: TGTGCCAGCAGTCCCGTTATGGGGGCAGATACGCAGTATTTT.

The rearrangement joins TRBV3-1 (or the pseudogene TRBV3-2) to TRBJ1-3; D ambiguous. V was clipped by 1 base and J by 0 bases, with 7 bases between them. The CDR3 spans 15 residues. Germline V CDR1 and CDR2: LGHDT, YNNKEL (reference sequence). The CDR3 sequence: CASSQARLSGNTIYF. The CDR3 DNA reads as TGTGCCAGCAGCCAAGCAAGGCTCTCTGGAAACACCATATATTTT.

The gene calls are TRBV28 and TRBJ1-5; 8 bases are shared with TRBD1. Germline CDR1 MDHEN, CDR2 SYDVKM. The CDR3 runs to 16 residues. The J segment lost 2 bases and the V segment lost 2 bases, leaving 5 bases of the junction unmatched. The CDR3 here is CASSLQQGVRNQPQHF. The CDR3 coding sequence is TGTGCCAGCAGTTTACAACAGGGGGTTCGCAATCAGCCCCAGCATTTT.

CDR3 bases: TGCAGCGTTGCCCCTAGCGGGAGGTCAGATACGCAGTATTTT. Its protein product is CSVAPSGRSDTQYF. The gene calls are TRBV29-1 and TRBJ2-3, with TRBD2 matching over 11 bases. The J segment lost 4 bases and the V segment lost 4 bases, leaving 4 bases of the junction unmatched. This CDR3 has 14 residues. Per the germline V gene, CDR1 is SQVTM and CDR2 is ANQGSEA.

The chain links TRBV30 to TRBJ1-4, with 7 positions matching TRBD1. Germline-derived CDR1 and CDR2 are GTSNPN and SVGIG (reference sequence). This CDR3 region has 13 residues. V lost 2 bases to trimming and J lost 7 bases; unmatched junction nucleotides: 4. The CDR3 reads CAWSLAGGEKLFF. CDR3 DNA: TGTGCCTGGAGTCTGGCAGGGGGTGAAAAACTGTTTTTT.

The chain recombines TRBV5-1 with TRBJ2-7; 10 bases are a match to TRBD2. V lost 1 base to trimming and J lost 3 bases; unmatched junction nucleotides: 4. This CDR3 has 15 amino acids. In germline, CDR1 is SGHRS, CDR2 YFSETQ. CDR3 in amino acids: CASSLRTSGNYEQYF. CDR3 nucleotide sequence: TGCGCCAGCAGCTTGCGGACTAGCGGAAACTACGAGCAGTACTTC.

V is TRBV11-2 and J is TRBJ2-7; no reliable D call. Deletions cut 5 bases from V and 0 bases from J, with 14 bases between. Germline-derived CDR1 and CDR2 are SGHAT and FQNNGV. This CDR3 has 15 amino acids. CDR3 sequence reads: CASSQGWGLSYEQYF. The CDR3 nucleotides are TGTGCCAGCAGCCAAGGCTGGGGTCTCTCCTACGAGCAGTACTTC. Combining the CDR3 with reference TRBV11-2 and TRBJ2-7 gives the whole variable domain EAGVAQSPRYKIIEKRQSVAFWCNPISGHATLYWYQQILGQGPKLLIQFQNNGVVDDSQLPKDRFSAERLKGVDSTLKIQPAKLEDSAVYLCASSQGWGLSYEQYFGPGTRLTVT.

The chain joins TRBV7-8 to TRBJ2-7, with 11 bases identical to TRBD2. Per the germline V gene, CDR1 is SGHVS and CDR2 is FQNEAQ. The CDR3 has 14 amino acids. V gave up 5 bases and J gave up 7 bases; unmatched junction bases: 7. CDR3 nucleotide sequence: TGTGCCAGCAGCGTTAGCGGGGGGGCGGATGAGCAGTACTTC. This encodes CASSVSGGADEQYF.

The V gene is TRBV9, the J gene TRBJ1-1; 8 bases line up with TRBD1. This CDR3 has 14 residues. J gave up 4 bases and V 4 bases, and 6 bases lay outside the gene matches. The germline V gene has CDR1 SGDLS and CDR2 YYNGEE. CDR3 coding DNA: TGTGCCAGCAGCCCACGGACAGGGCCCACTGAAGCTTTCTTT. Protein sequence: CASSPRTGPTEAFF.

The chain has TRBV30 and TRBJ2-2; D is perhaps TRBD1 or TRBD2 (5 bases each). Germline V gene data show CDR1 as GTSNPN and CDR2 as SVGIG (reference sequence). CDR3 length: 16 amino acids. V lost 0 bases and J 5 bases, leaving 16 bases between the germline ends. The CDR3 DNA reads TGTGCCTGGAGTGTACCGGGGCCCACCTTTACCGGGGAGCTGTTTTTT. Protein sequence: CAWSVPGPTFTGELFF.

The V gene is TRBV3-1 (or the pseudogene TRBV3-2), the J gene TRBJ2-7; D is perhaps TRBD1 (6 bases). Germline values: CDR1 LGHDT, CDR2 YNNKEL (reference sequence). V was pared by 5 bases and J by 1 base, with 9 bases between. The length of the CDR3 is 13 residues. CDR3: CASSVGQSYEQYF. The CDR3, as DNA: TGTGCCAGCAGCGTAGGACAGTCCTACGAGCAGTACTTC.

The chain couples TRBV19 to TRBJ1-6, with 7 bases fitting TRBD1. V trimming: 5 bases; J trimming: 0 bases; junction bases outside the gene matches: 10. This CDR3 is built from 18 residues. Germline values: CDR1 LNHDA, CDR2 SQIVND (reference sequence). In nucleotides, the CDR3 is TGTGCCAGTAGTTCCGGACAGGTCTTGAGCTCCTATAATTCACCCCTCCACTTT. This translates into CASSSGQVLSSYNSPLHF. The variable domain in full, completed from reference TRBV19 and TRBJ1-6, reads DGGITQSPKYLFRKEGQNVTLSCEQNLNHDAMYWYRQDPGQGLRLIYYSQIVNDFQKGDIAEGYSVSREKKESFPLTVTSAQKNPTAFYLCASSSGQVLSSYNSPLHFGNGTRLTVT.

The chain is built from TRBV27 and TRBJ1-1; tentatively, D is TRBD1 (5 bases). V shed 3 bases and J shed 4 bases, with 12 bases lying between them. The CDR3 is 14 amino acids. The V gene's germline CDR1 is MNHEY and CDR2 SMNVEV (reference sequence). In DNA form, the CDR3 reads TGTGCCAGCAGTTTTCCAGGGAAGGCCACTGAAGCTTTCTTT. Translation gives CASSFPGKATEAFF.

The CDR3 region is CATGGGGPNTGELFF. The DNA for the CDR3 is TGTGCCACCGGAGGGGGGGGACCTAACACCGGGGAGCTGTTTTTT. V usage is TRBV24-1 and J usage is TRBJ2-2; tentative D call: TRBD2 (7 bases). Germline CDR1 reads KGHDR; CDR2 reads SFDVKD. V was trimmed by 9 bases and J by 2 bases, leaving 15 bases between them. The CDR3 consists of 15 residues.

This chain connects TRBV4-1 to TRBJ1-2; weak D call: TRBD1 (5 bases). This CDR3 spans 18 amino acids. The germline V gene encodes CDR1 MGHRA and CDR2 YSYEKL. V was clipped by 0 bases and J by 5 bases, with 22 bases between them. The CDR3 DNA follows: TGCGCCAGCAGCCAAGAAGAGGGGTCGTTAACAGGTGGATATGGCTACACCTTC. Translating gives CASSQEEGSLTGGYGYTF.

This rearrangement joins TRBV15 to TRBJ1-3; 8 bases map to TRBD1. Germline V gene data show CDR1 as LNHNV and CDR2 as YYDKDF (reference sequence). This CDR3 spans 17 amino acids. The J segment lost 0 bases and the V segment lost 3 bases, leaving 7 bases of the junction unmatched. CDR3 nucleotide sequence: TGTGCCACCAGCAGTTTCCCGGGACAGGCCTCTGGAAACACCATATATTTT. Its protein is CATSSFPGQASGNTIYF.

This clone was detected once. The chain uses TRBV28 and TRBJ2-7, with 10 bases aligning to TRBD2. V gave up 6 bases and J gave up 3 bases; unmatched junction bases: 2. The CDR3 contains 13 residues. Germline values: CDR1 MDHEN, CDR2 SYDVKM. The CDR3 spells CASSPSGGYEQYF. CDR3 coding DNA: TGTGCCAGCAGCCCTAGCGGGGGCTACGAGCAGTACTTC.

V and J are TRBV2 and TRBJ2-7, with D perhaps TRBD2 (5 bases). Germline V lookup: CDR1 SNHLY, CDR2 FYNNEI. V was clipped by 3 bases and J by 2 bases, with 11 bases between them. This CDR3 has 14 residues. DNA for the CDR3: TGTGCCAGCAGTGACTGGACGGAGGCCTACGAGCAGTACTTC. Amino acids: CASSDWTEAYEQYF.

This clone was observed a handful of times. This rearrangement joins TRBV13 to TRBJ1-1; D uncertain. This CDR3 is 15 amino acids long. Germline loops: CDR1 PRHDT, CDR2 FYEKMQ (reference sequence). Trimming took off 2 bases at V and 0 bases at J, with 10 bases between the two ends. The CDR3 nucleotides are TGTGCCAGCAGCTTATATAAAGGACTGAACACTGAAGCTTTCTTT. Protein sequence: CASSLYKGLNTEAFF. The full variable domain, completed using reference TRBV13 and TRBJ1-1, is AAGVIQSPRHLIKEKRETATLKCYPIPRHDTVYWYQQGPGQDPQFLISFYEKMQSDKGSIPDRFSAQQFSDYHSELNMSSLELGDSALYFCASSLYKGLNTEAFFGQGTRLTVV.